This TCR beta chain was captured by sequencing in a study of T cells in Graves' hyperthyroidism and ophthalmopathy. Study-wide findings and caveats: A model built on 13 V-J features separated ophthalmopathy from stable hyperthyroidism.

The sample holds many counts of this clonotype. Its antigen is unidentified. The investigators amplified TCR beta CDR3 regions from RNA transcripts. The HTBI set primed first-round TCR CDR3 RT-PCR. One entry per CDR3 protein, called by TCRdb with MiXCR from the multiplex PCR reads. The sample lists 350,000 to 400,000 distinct CDR3 sequences; approximately 19% were seen once. The clonotype comes from a woman under 30 with Graves' hyperthyroidism. Sequenced: blood.

The CDR3 reads CASSYNSNQPQHF. The CDR3 bases are TGTGCCAGCAGCTATAATAGCAATCAGCCCCAGCATTTT. The J gene is TRBJ1-5, the V gene TRBV11-2; D is unclear. The CDR3 has 13 amino acids. Germline-derived CDR1 and CDR2 are SGHAT and FQNNGV. The germline V and J ends were trimmed by 4 bases and 0 bases, with 4 bases remaining between them.